Presented here are 17 T cell receptor beta chains from one specimen sequenced in a study of blood T cell repertoires in COVID-19. Clones were sequenced by immunoSEQ multiplex PCR, and TCRdb holds only the in-frame ones, with some missing. Of approximately 350,000 clones in the sample, roughly four fifths were seen once. Sequences were obtained from PBMCs or T cells enriched from blood (not recorded which). Receptor source: a woman between 50 and 59 years old who had recovered from COVID-19.

This chain connects TRBV5-1 to TRBJ2-5; 7 bases align to TRBD2. The length of the CDR3 is 13 residues. After removal of 2 bases from V and 4 bases from J, the junction contained 2 bases not matched to a gene. Per the germline V gene, CDR1 is SGHRS and CDR2 is YFSETQ. CDR3 nucleotide sequence: TGCGCCAGCAGCTTCGGCGGGGGAGAGACCCAGTACTTC. Amino acids: CASSFGGGETQYF. The full variable domain, its missing parts supplied by reference TRBV5-1 and TRBJ2-5, is KAGVTQTPRYLIKTRGQQVTLSCSPISGHRSVSWYQQTPGQGLQFLFEYFSETQRNKGNFPGRFSGRQFSNSRSEMNVSTLELGDSALYLCASSFGGGETQYFGPGTRLLVL.

This sequence joins TRBV5-4 and TRBJ2-3; D not certain. The CDR3 is made up of 13 amino acids. Trimming took 2 bases from V and 2 from J, leaving 6 bases between them. The germline CDR1 and CDR2 sequences are SGHNT and YYREEE (reference sequence). The DNA for the CDR3 is TGTGCCAGCAGCTTCGACTTCACAGATACGCAGTATTTT. Encoded protein: CASSFDFTDTQYF.

This chain joins TRBV15 and TRBJ2-6; 8 nucleotides match TRBD1. The J segment lost 0 bases and the V segment lost 1 base, leaving 5 bases of the junction unmatched. Germline V gene lookup returns CDR1 LNHNV and CDR2 YYDKDF (reference sequence). This CDR3 is 18 amino acids long. CDR3 sequence: CATSRGDRLISGANVLTF. The CDR3 DNA is TGTGCCACCAGCAGAGGGGACAGGTTAATCTCTGGGGCCAACGTCCTGACTTTC.

J is TRBJ2-1 and V is TRBV2; 8 bases align to TRBD1. The V gene end was trimmed by 1 base and the J gene end by 9 bases; junction bases not matched to a gene: 14. Germline CDR1 reads SNHLY; CDR2 reads FYNNEI. CDR3 length: 17 amino acids. DNA of the CDR3: TGTGCCAGCAGTGAAGGTGGCCTAGCCGGAGGACAGGGTGAGCAGTTCTTC. The encoded protein is CASSEGGLAGGQGEQFF.

The chain's CDR3 is CASSLAGGLDTGELFF. The CDR3 DNA reads as TGTGCCAGCAGCTTAGCGGGGGGGCTGGACACCGGGGAGCTGTTTTTT. The rearrangement links TRBV7-2 to TRBJ2-2; the D gene is possibly TRBD2 (7 bases). Per germline, CDR1 SGHTA and CDR2 FQGNSA. The CDR3 totals 16 residues. Trimming cost V 0 bases and J 3 bases, with 11 bases left between them.

The rearrangement uses TRBV5-1 and TRBJ1-1, with 7 bases identical to TRBD1. Germline-derived CDR1 and CDR2 are SGHRS and YFSETQ. V shed 4 bases, J shed 0 bases, and the junction held 0 bases outside the gene matches. The CDR3 totals 13 residues. The CDR3 loop reads CASSGTVNTEAFF. The CDR3 coding sequence is TGCGCCAGCAGCGGGACAGTGAACACTGAAGCTTTCTTT.

The chain links TRBV20-1 to TRBJ2-1; 10 bases are a match to TRBD2. Germline V gives CDR1 DFQATT, CDR2 SNEGSKA (reference sequence). This CDR3 region has 15 residues. The ends lost 3 bases at V and 6 bases at J; junction bases unmatched: 8. CDR3: CSASKAGTSVNEQFF. Written as DNA, the CDR3 is TGCAGTGCTAGTAAGGCCGGGACTAGCGTCAATGAGCAGTTCTTC.

The chain links TRBV11-2 to TRBJ2-3; 8 bases are a match to TRBD2. Germline V gene data show CDR1 as SGHAT and CDR2 as FQNNGV. V was pared by 3 bases and J by 2 bases, with 4 bases of the junction left unmatched. The CDR3 covers 15 residues. CDR3: CASSFNGGATDTQYF. DNA of the CDR3: TGTGCCAGCAGCTTCAACGGGGGGGCCACAGATACGCAGTATTTT.

The chain uses TRBV19 and TRBJ2-7; D is possibly TRBD1 (6 bases). V lost 2 bases, J lost 4 bases, and 18 bases lay in between. The CDR3 has 16 amino acids. The germline V gene has CDR1 LNHDA and CDR2 SQIVND (reference sequence). The CDR3, as DNA: TGTGCCAGTAGTATAACGGGGAACAGGGCATTTTACGAGCAGTACTTC. It yields the protein CASSITGNRAFYEQYF.

J is TRBJ1-2 and V is TRBV6-5; 7 bases match TRBD1. After removal of 10 bases from V and 2 bases from J, the junction contained 4 bases not matched to a gene. The CDR3 is 12 amino acids. Per the germline V gene, CDR1 is MNHEY and CDR2 is SVGAGI. CDR3 protein: CATRQGNYGYTF. As DNA, the CDR3 is TGTGCCACAAGACAGGGCAACTATGGCTACACCTTC.

V is TRBV4-3 and J is TRBJ1-2; 8 nucleotides line up with TRBD1. V was pared by 2 bases and J by 0 bases, with 5 bases of the junction left unmatched. The CDR3 has 16 amino acids. In germline, CDR1 is LGHNA, CDR2 YSLEER. CDR3 in amino acids: CASSQRTGNSNYGYTF. The CDR3 DNA follows: TGCGCCAGCAGCCAACGGACAGGGAATTCTAACTATGGCTACACCTTC.

CDR3 residues: CASSLTSGLPSQETQYF. The CDR3 DNA reads TGTGCCAGCAGCTTAACTTCCGGACTACCGTCCCAAGAGACCCAGTACTTC. The rearrangement uses TRBV7-2 and TRBJ2-5; possible D gene TRBD2, 6 bases. The CDR3 contains 17 residues. Trimming left V 2 bases short and J 1 base short, with 17 bases between. Germline V gene sequence: CDR1 SGHTA, CDR2 FQGNSA.

This sequence joins TRBV6-5 and TRBJ1-6; 7 bases fit TRBD1. The V gene end was trimmed by 11 bases and the J gene end by 3 bases; junction bases not matched to a gene: 4. The CDR3 spans 13 residues. Looked up from germline, CDR1 is MNHEY and CDR2 is SVGAGI. The CDR3 DNA reads as TGTGCCGCCAGGGGGAGCTATAATTCACCCCTCCACTTT. Its protein is CAARGSYNSPLHF.

The V gene is TRBV21-1, the J gene TRBJ1-5; the listed D gene, TRBD1, was not tested against the DNA. TRBV21-1 is a pseudogene locus. The CDR3 spans 17 residues. CDR3 amino acids: CASSCSYRDRVNQPQHF. As DNA, the CDR3 is TGTGCCAGCAGTTGTTCCTACCGGGACAGGGTGAATCAGCCCCAGCATTTT.

This clone was seen only a few times. The chain has TRBV30 and TRBJ1-5; D gene unclear. V was pared by 2 bases and J by 3 bases, with 8 bases between. From germline, CDR1 is GTSNPN and CDR2 SVGIG (reference sequence). The CDR3 spans 13 residues. CDR3 sequence: CAWSSTNNQPQHF. The CDR3 bases are TGTGCCTGGAGTTCGACAAACAATCAGCCCCAGCATTTT.

About this clone itself: The junction departs from the called germline gene at one end, perhaps through a read error. The chain recombines TRBV4-1 with TRBJ1-6; 8 bases are shared with TRBD1. Germline loops: CDR1 MGHRA, CDR2 YSYEKL. CDR3 size: 12 residues. CDR3 in amino acids: CASSQDQDRVDF. CDR3 in DNA: TGCGCCAGCAGCCAAGATCAGGACAGGGTCGACTTT.

The CDR3 sequence is CASSPRQGPPYSNQPQHF. The CDR3 region has the DNA TGTGCCAGCAGCCCACGACAGGGGCCGCCTTATAGCAATCAGCCCCAGCATTTT. The chain recombines TRBV7-2 with TRBJ1-5; 8 nucleotides align to TRBD1. Germline-derived CDR1 and CDR2 are SGHTA and FQGNSA. Losses at the gene ends were 5 bases for V and 0 bases for J; bases not matched to a gene: 12. CDR3 length: 18 residues.